One T cell receptor beta chain is described in this entry. Its matching antigen is unknown. Per germline, CDR1 SNHLY and CDR2 FYNNEI. CDR3 length: 13 amino acids. The V end lost 4 bases, the J end lost 6 bases, and 12 bases lay between the germline ends. Clones were read by immunoSEQ multiplex PCR, and TCRdb kept only the in-frame ones, dropping some. The sample has about 41,000 clones, under 70% seen once. This specimen comes from a study of vaccination effects on CD4 cells after COVID-19. The wider study: Either the mRNA-1273 or the BNT162b2 vaccine was given to participants as two doses. Study findings and constraints: The study had few convalescent patients and no early post-infection timepoints.

Antigen-specific CD4+ T cell clonotypes were called by their expansion after viral peptide-pool culture in ViraFEST. At the end of roughly ten days of culture, CD4+ T cells were isolated. Vaccinated participants had no history of SARS-CoV-2 infection and tested negative for nucleocapsid antibodies. Culturing of a few million PBMC per well took place with 8.5 to 10 IU/ml IL-2 and about 10 ug/ml peptides. J is TRBJ1-2 and V is TRBV2; the D is unclear. This sequence was found in a human donor who received a COVID-19 vaccine. The sequenced sample was CD4+ T cells from PBMCs cultured with HCoV-OC43 spike peptides, obtained before COVID-19 vaccination. As for subset: HCoV-OC43 spike overlapping peptide pool stimulation. CDR3 sequence reads: CASSVATGDGYTF. In DNA, the CDR3 is TGTGCCAGCAGTGTCGCGACTGGGGATGGCTACACCTTC.